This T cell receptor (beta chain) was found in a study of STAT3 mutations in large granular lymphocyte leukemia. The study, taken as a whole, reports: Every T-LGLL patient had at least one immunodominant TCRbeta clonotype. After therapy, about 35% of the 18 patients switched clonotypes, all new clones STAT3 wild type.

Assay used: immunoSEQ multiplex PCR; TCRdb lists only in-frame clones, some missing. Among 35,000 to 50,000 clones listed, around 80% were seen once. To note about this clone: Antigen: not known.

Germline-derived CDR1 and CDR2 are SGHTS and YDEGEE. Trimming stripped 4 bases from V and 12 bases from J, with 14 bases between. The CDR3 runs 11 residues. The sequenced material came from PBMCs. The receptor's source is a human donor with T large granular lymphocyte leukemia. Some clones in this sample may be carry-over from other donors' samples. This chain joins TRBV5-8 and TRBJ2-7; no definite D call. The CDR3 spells CASSPPPVRYF. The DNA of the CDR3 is TGTGCCAGCAGCCCTCCACCGGTTAGGTACTTC.